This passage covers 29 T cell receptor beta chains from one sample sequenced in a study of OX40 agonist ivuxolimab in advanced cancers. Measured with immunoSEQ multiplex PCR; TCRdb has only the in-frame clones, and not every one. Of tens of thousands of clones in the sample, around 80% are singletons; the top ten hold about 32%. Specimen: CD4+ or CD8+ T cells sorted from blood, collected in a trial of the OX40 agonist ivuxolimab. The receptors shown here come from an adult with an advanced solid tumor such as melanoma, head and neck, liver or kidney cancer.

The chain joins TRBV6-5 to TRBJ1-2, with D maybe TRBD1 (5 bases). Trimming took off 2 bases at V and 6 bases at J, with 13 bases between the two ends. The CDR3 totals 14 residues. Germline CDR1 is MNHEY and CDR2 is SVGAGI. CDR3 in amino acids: CASSYVGEGNGYTF. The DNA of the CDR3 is TGTGCCAGCAGTTACGTAGGGGAAGGGAATGGCTACACCTTC.

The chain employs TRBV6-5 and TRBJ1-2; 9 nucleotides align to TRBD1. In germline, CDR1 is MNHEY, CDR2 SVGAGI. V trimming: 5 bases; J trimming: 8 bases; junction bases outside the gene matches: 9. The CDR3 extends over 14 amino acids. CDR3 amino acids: CASSPGQGTRGYTF. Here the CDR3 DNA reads TGTGCCAGCAGTCCGGGACAGGGAACGAGGGGCTACACCTTC.

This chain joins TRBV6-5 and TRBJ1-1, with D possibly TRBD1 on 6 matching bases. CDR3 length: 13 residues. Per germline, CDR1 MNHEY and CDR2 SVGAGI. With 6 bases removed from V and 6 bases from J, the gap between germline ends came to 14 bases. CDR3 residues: CASRNRESAEAFF. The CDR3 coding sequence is TGTGCCAGCAGAAACAGGGAAAGCGCTGAAGCTTTCTTT.

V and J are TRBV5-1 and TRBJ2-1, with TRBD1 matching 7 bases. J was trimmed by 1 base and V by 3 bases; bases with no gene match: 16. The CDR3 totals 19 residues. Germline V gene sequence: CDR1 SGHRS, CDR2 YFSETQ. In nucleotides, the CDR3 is TGCGCCAGCAGCTCCCAGGGTGGATTTGACAGGGCGTCCTACAATGAGCAGTTCTTC. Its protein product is CASSSQGGFDRASYNEQFF. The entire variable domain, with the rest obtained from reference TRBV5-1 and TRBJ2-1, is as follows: KAGVTQTPRYLIKTRGQQVTLSCSPISGHRSVSWYQQTPGQGLQFLFEYFSETQRNKGNFPGRFSGRQFSNSRSEMNVSTLELGDSALYLCASSSQGGFDRASYNEQFFGPGTRLTVL.

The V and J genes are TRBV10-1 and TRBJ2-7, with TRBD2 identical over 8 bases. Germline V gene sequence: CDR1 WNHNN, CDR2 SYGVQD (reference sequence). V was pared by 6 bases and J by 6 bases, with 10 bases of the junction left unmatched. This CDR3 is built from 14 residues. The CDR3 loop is CASSEAFGTSEQYF. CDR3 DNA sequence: TGCGCCAGCAGCGAGGCCTTTGGGACTAGCGAGCAGTACTTC.

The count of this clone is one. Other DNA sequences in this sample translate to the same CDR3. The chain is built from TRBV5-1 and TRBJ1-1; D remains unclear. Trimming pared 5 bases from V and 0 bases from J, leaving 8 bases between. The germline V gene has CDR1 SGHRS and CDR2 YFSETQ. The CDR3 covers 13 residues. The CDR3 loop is CASRGRLNTEAFF. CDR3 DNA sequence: TGCGCCAGCAGGGGCCGTCTGAACACTGAAGCTTTCTTT.

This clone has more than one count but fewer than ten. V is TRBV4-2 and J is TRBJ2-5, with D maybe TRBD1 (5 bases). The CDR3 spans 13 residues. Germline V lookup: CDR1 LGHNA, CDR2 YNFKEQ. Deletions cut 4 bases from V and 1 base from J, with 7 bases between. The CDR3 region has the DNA TGTGCCAGCAGCCCACAGGCCCAAGAGACCCAGTACTTC. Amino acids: CASSPQAQETQYF.

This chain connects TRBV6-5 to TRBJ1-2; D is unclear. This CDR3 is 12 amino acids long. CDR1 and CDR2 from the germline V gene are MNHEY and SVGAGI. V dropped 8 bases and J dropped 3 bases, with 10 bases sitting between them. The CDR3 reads CASVRPDYGYTF. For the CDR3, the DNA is TGTGCCAGCGTCAGGCCGGACTATGGCTACACCTTC.

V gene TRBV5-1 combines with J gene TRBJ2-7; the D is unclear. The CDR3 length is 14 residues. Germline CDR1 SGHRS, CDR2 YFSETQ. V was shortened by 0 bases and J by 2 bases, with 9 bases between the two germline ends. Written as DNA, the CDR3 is TGCGCCAGCAGCTTGGCCGCGGACCCCTACGAGCAGTACTTC. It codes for CASSLAADPYEQYF.

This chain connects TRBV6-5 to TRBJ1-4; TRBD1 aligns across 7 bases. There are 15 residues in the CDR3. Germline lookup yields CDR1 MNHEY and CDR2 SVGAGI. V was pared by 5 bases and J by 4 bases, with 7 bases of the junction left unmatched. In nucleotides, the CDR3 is TGTGCCAGCAGTATCAGACAGGGACGTAATGAAAAACTGTTTTTT. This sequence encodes CASSIRQGRNEKLFF.

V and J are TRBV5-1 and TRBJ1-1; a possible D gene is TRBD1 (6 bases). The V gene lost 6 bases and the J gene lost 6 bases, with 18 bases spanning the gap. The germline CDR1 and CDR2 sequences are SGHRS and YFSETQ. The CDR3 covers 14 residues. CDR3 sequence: CASNKRGDIAEAFF. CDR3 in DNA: TGCGCCAGCAATAAAAGGGGGGACATCGCTGAAGCTTTCTTT.

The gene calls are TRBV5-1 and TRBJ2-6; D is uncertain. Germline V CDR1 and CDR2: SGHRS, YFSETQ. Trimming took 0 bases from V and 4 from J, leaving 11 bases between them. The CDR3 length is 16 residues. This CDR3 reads CASSLGGERGANVLTF. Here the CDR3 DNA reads TGCGCCAGCAGCTTGGGTGGAGAGCGCGGGGCCAACGTCCTGACTTTC. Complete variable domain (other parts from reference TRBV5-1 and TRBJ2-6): KAGVTQTPRYLIKTRGQQVTLSCSPISGHRSVSWYQQTPGQGLQFLFEYFSETQRNKGNFPGRFSGRQFSNSRSEMNVSTLELGDSALYLCASSLGGERGANVLTFGAGSRLTVL.

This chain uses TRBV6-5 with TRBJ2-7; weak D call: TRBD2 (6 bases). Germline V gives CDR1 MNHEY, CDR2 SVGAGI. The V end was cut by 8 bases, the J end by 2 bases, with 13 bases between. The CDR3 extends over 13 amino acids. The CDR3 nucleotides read TGTGCCAGCGCCACTAGCCGTACCTACGAGCAGTACTTC. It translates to CASATSRTYEQYF.

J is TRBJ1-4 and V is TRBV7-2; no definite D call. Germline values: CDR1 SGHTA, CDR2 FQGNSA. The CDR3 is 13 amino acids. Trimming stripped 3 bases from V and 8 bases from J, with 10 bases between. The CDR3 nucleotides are TGTGCCAGCAGCTTCGGGTATGGAGAAAAACTGTTTTTT. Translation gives CASSFGYGEKLFF.

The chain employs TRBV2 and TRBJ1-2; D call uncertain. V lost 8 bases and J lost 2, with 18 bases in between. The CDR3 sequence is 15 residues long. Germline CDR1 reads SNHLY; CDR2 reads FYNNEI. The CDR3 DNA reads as TGTGCCAGCCGGGTGGAGAAATCGCCCAACTATGGCTACACCTTC. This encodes CASRVEKSPNYGYTF.

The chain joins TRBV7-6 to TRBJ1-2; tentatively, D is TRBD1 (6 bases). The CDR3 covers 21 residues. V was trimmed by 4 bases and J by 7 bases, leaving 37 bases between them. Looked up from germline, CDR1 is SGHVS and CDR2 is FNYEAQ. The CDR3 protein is CASSSQIQGIGVTGSTLGYTF. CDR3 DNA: TGTGCCAGCAGCTCCCAAATACAGGGAATAGGGGTCACAGGCAGCACACTTGGCTACACCTTC. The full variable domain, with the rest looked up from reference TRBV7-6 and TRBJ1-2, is GAGVSQSPRYKVTKRGQDVALRCDPISGHVSLYWYRQALGQGPEFLTYFNYEAQQDKSGLPNDRFSAERPEGSISTLTIQRTEQRDSAMYRCASSSQIQGIGVTGSTLGYTFGSGTRLTVV.

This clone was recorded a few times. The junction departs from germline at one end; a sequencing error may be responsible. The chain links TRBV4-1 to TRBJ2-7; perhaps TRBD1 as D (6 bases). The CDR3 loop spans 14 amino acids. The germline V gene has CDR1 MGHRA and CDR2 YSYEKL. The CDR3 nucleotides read TGCGCCAGCAGCCATCCCCCAGCAGGGGTCCCCCCTTCCTTC. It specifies CASSHPPAGVPPSF.

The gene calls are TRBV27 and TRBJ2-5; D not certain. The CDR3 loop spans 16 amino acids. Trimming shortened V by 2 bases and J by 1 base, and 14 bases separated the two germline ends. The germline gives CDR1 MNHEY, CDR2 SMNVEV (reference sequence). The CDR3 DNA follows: TGTGCCAGCAGTTTAGGTCCCCAGTCTCTCCAAGAGACCCAGTACTTC. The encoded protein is CASSLGPQSLQETQYF.

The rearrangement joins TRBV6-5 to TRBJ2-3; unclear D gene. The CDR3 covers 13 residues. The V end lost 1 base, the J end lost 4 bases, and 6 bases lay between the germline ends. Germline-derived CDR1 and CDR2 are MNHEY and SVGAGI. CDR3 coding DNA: TGTGCCAGCAGTTACTTCGAGGCAGATACGCAGTATTTT. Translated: CASSYFEADTQYF.

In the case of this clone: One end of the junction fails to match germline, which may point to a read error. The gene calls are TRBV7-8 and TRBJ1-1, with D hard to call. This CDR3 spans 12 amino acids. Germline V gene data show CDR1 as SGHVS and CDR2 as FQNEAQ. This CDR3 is CASRLANTEAFF. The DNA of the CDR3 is TGTGCCAGCAGATTAGCGAACACTGAAGCTTTCTTT.

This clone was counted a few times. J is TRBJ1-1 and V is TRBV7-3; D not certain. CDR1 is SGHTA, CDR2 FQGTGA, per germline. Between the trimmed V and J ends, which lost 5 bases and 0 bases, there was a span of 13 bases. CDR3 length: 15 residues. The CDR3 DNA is TGTGCCAGCAGCGAATATGGAAGCATGAACACTGAAGCTTTCTTT. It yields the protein CASSEYGSMNTEAFF.

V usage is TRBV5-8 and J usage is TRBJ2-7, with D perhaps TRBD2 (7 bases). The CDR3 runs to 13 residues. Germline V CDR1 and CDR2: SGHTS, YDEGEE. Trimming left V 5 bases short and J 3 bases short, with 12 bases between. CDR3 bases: TGTGCCAGCAGGGGGGGGCACTACTACGAGCAGTACTTC. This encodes CASRGGHYYEQYF.

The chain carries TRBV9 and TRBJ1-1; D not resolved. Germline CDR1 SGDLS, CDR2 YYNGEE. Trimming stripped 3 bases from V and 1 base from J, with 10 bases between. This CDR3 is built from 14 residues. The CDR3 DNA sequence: TGTGCCAGCAGCGCCGATAGTACGAACACTGAAGCTTTCTTT. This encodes CASSADSTNTEAFF.

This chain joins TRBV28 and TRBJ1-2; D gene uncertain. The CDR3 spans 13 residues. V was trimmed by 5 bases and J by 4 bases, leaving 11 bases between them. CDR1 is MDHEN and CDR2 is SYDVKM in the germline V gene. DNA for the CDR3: TGTGCCAGCAGTGAGGCACAGAGCTATGGCTACACCTTC. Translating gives CASSEAQSYGYTF.

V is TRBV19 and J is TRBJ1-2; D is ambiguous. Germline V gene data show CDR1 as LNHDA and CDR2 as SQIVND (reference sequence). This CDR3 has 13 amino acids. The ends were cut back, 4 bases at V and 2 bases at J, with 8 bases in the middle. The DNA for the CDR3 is TGTGCCAGTAGTAGTCCGGGGAACTATGGCTACACCTTC. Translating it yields CASSSPGNYGYTF.

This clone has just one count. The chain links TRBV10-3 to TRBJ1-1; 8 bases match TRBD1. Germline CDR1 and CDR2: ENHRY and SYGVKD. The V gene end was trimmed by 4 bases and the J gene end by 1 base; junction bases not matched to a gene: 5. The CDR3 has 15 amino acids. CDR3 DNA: TGTGCCATCAGTGTAAGACAGGGGTCGAACACTGAAGCTTTCTTT. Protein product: CAISVRQGSNTEAFF.

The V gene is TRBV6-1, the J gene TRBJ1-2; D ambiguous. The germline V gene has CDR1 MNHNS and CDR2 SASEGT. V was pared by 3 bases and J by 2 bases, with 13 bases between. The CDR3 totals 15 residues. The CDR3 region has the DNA TGTGCCAGCAGTGACTCCGGGAAATTCAACTATGGCTACACCTTC. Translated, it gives CASSDSGKFNYGYTF.

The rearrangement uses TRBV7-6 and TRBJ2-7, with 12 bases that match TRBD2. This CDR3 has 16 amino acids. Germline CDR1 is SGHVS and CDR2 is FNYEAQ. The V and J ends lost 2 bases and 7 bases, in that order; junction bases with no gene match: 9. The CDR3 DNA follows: TGTGCCAGCAGCTTACTTGCTAGCGGGAGGGCGGGTGAGCAGTACTTC. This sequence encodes CASSLLASGRAGEQYF.

The CDR3 protein is CASSPMLGTGFANEQFF. DNA of the CDR3: TGTGCCAGCAGCCCCATGCTGGGGACAGGGTTCGCCAATGAGCAGTTCTTC. This rearrangement joins TRBV7-8 to TRBJ2-1, with 9 nucleotides matching TRBD1. The J segment lost 6 bases and the V segment lost 5 bases, leaving 14 bases of the junction unmatched. Looked up from germline, CDR1 is SGHVS and CDR2 is FQNEAQ. CDR3 size: 17 residues.